These 18 T cell receptor beta chains came from one sample sequenced in a study of blood T cell repertoires in COVID-19. Sequencing was performed with immunoSEQ multiplex PCR; in TCRdb, only in-frame clones are kept and a portion is missing. The table has more than 250,000 clones, around four fifths seen once. The sequenced sample consisted of peripheral blood. These receptors originate from a woman aged 45 to 65 with acute or convalescent COVID-19.

The chain couples TRBV25-1 to TRBJ1-4; no clear D gene. V lost 3 bases, J lost 4 bases, and 6 bases lay in between. Germline loops: CDR1 MGHDK, CDR2 SYGVNS. The CDR3 spans 13 residues. CDR3 in amino acids: CASSDSDNEKLFF. CDR3 nucleotides: TGTGCCAGCAGTGACAGTGATAATGAAAAACTGTTTTTT. Full variable domain (missing parts from reference TRBV25-1 and TRBJ1-4): EADIYQTPRYLVIGTGKKITLECSQTMGHDKMYWYQQDPGMELHLIHYSYGVNSTEKGDLSSESTVSRIRTEHFPLTLESARPSHTSQYLCASSDSDNEKLFFGSGTQLSVL.

The V and J genes are TRBV7-8 and TRBJ1-2; D perhaps matches TRBD1 (5 bases). This CDR3 region has 15 residues. V was trimmed by 2 bases and J by 0 bases, leaving 10 bases between them. The germline V gene encodes CDR1 SGHVS and CDR2 FQNEAQ. CDR3 protein: CASSLNTGSNYGYTF. The CDR3 DNA sequence: TGTGCCAGCAGCTTAAATACAGGCTCTAACTATGGCTACACCTTC.

The rearrangement joins TRBV7-2 to TRBJ1-1, with D tentatively TRBD1 (5 bases). Trimming shortened V by 0 bases and J by 0 bases, and 11 bases separated the two germline ends. There are 16 residues in the CDR3. Germline assignment: CDR1 SGHTA and CDR2 FQGNSA. This CDR3 reads CASSLAQGALNTEAFF. CDR3 in DNA: TGTGCCAGCAGCTTAGCGCAGGGTGCGCTGAACACTGAAGCTTTCTTT.

The chain recombines TRBV6-6 with TRBJ1-2, with D tentatively TRBD1 (5 bases). Trimming shortened V by 6 bases and J by 4 bases, and 12 bases separated the two germline ends. The germline CDR1 and CDR2 sequences are MNHNY and SVGAGI (reference sequence). The CDR3 is made up of 13 amino acids. CDR3 loop: CASRPGQSYGYTF. The DNA for the CDR3 is TGTGCCAGCAGACCTGGACAAAGCTATGGCTACACCTTC.

The chain uses TRBV24-1 and TRBJ2-3; D is undetermined. V lost 4 bases and J 4 bases, leaving 8 bases between the germline ends. CDR1 is KGHDR and CDR2 is SFDVKD in the germline V gene. The CDR3 length is 13 residues. The CDR3 sequence is CATSEPLADTQYF. CDR3 sequence (DNA): TGTGCCACCAGTGAACCCCTAGCAGATACGCAGTATTTT.

The V gene is TRBV7-8, the J gene TRBJ2-2; the match to TRBD1 covers 9 bases. CDR1 SGHVS and CDR2 FQNEAQ come from the germline V gene. The CDR3 loop spans 17 amino acids. With V trimmed by 6 bases and J by 6 bases, 14 bases remained unmatched. The CDR3 region has the DNA TGTGCCAGCAGTCCACCCCTCCGGACAGGGGTTCCCGGGGAGCTGTTTTTT. This translates into CASSPPLRTGVPGELFF.

Notes on this clone: The sample carries other DNA sequences with the same CDR3. The gene calls are TRBV12-3 or TRBV12-4 and TRBJ1-2; D unresolved. Trimming stripped 6 bases from V and 4 bases from J, with 6 bases between. This CDR3 region has 11 residues. CDR3 protein: CASSSFYGYTF. Here the CDR3 DNA reads TGTGCCAGCAGCTCGTTCTATGGCTACACCTTC.

The V call is TRBV3-1 (or the pseudogene TRBV3-2), the J call TRBJ2-3, with 8 bases aligning to TRBD1. Germline loops: CDR1 LGHDT, CDR2 YNNKEL (reference sequence). The ends lost 4 bases at V and 3 bases at J; junction bases unmatched: 6. The CDR3 is 15 amino acids. CDR3 bases: TGTGCCAGCAGCCGACGAAGGGACAGGACAGATACGCAGTATTTT. It is translated as CASSRRRDRTDTQYF.

The V and J genes are TRBV19 and TRBJ2-5, with D tentatively TRBD1 (6 bases). The CDR3 has 14 residues. The V gene's germline CDR1 is LNHDA and CDR2 SQIVND (reference sequence). V was cut by 5 bases and J by 3 bases, with 13 bases left in between. The CDR3 coding sequence is TGTGCCAGTAGTTCGCTTGCAGGGGAAGAGACCCAGTACTTC. Translating it yields CASSSLAGEETQYF.

V is TRBV12-5 and J is TRBJ2-2, with 7 bases lining up with TRBD2. The CDR3 has 17 amino acids. From germline, CDR1 is LGHNT and CDR2 FRNRAP. J lost 2 bases, V lost 0 bases, and 6 bases had no gene match. The CDR3 region has the DNA TGTGCTAGTGGTTTGGTCGTGGCGGGAGAAAACACCGGGGAGCTGTTTTTT. Translated, it gives CASGLVVAGENTGELFF.

In its sample, this clone was seen a few times. V usage is TRBV5-5 and J usage is TRBJ1-1; D ambiguous. Between the trimmed V and J ends, which lost 4 bases and 1 base, there was a span of 11 bases. The CDR3 totals 14 residues. Germline-derived CDR1 and CDR2 are SGHKS and YYEKEE (reference sequence). This chain's CDR3 is CASSDLRGNTEAFF. CDR3 bases: TGTGCCAGCAGCGACCTTCGGGGGAACACTGAAGCTTTCTTT.

The chain combines TRBV6-1 with TRBJ1-5; TRBD1 matches at 10 bases. Trimming took 4 bases from V and 2 from J; bases not matched to a gene: 5. CDR1 and CDR2 from the germline V gene are MNHNS and SASEGT. There are 16 residues in the CDR3. The DNA of the CDR3 is TGTGCCAGCAGTGTAGCGACAGGGGGCGGCAATCAGCCCCAGCATTTT. It yields the protein CASSVATGGGNQPQHF.

The V and J genes are TRBV5-6 and TRBJ1-1; TRBD1 is a possible D gene (6 bases). V gave up 2 bases and J gave up 5 bases, with 13 bases separating them. CDR1 and CDR2 (germline): SGHDT, YYEEEE. This CDR3 region has 14 residues. The CDR3 DNA reads as TGTGCCAGCAGCTTCATAGGGGGTGAAACTGAAGCTTTCTTT. This translates into CASSFIGGETEAFF.

The chain employs TRBV6-5 and TRBJ2-7; the match to TRBD2 covers 11 bases. The CDR3 is 15 residues long. Losses at the gene ends were 6 bases for V and 2 bases for J; bases not matched to a gene: 6. Looked up from germline, CDR1 is MNHEY and CDR2 is SVGAGI. CDR3 bases: TGTGCCAGCAGGCGACCGGGACTAGCGGCCTACGAGCAGTACTTC. This gives the protein CASRRPGLAAYEQYF.

The chain is built from TRBV5-8 and TRBJ2-3, with D unclear. The CDR3 length is 11 residues. Trimming removed 7 bases from V and 0 bases from J, with 3 bases in between. Looked up from germline, CDR1 is SGHTS and CDR2 is YDEGEE. The CDR3 sequence: CASLSTDTQYF. The CDR3, as DNA: TGTGCCAGCCTTAGCACAGATACGCAGTATTTT.

In this sample, this clone turned up once. The chain carries TRBV7-9 and TRBJ1-2; tentatively, D is TRBD1 (6 bases). Germline CDR1 and CDR2: SEHNR and FQNEAQ (reference sequence). The CDR3 has 14 amino acids. Here the CDR3 DNA reads TGTGCAGCGGGGACACCTACAAATTTCTATGGCTACACCTTC. It is translated as CAAGTPTNFYGYTF.

A remark on this clone: The sample holds other DNA sequences that translate to the same CDR3. The chain carries TRBV28 and TRBJ1-2; D remains ambiguous. The length of the CDR3 is 12 residues. CDR1 and CDR2 (germline): MDHEN, SYDVKM. The V end lost 4 bases, the J end lost 1 base, and 4 bases lay between the germline ends. The CDR3 DNA reads TGTGCCAGCAGTTCGGGTAACTATGGCTACACCTTC. Protein sequence: CASSSGNYGYTF.

The V call is TRBV5-5, the J call TRBJ2-3; 9 bases are a match to TRBD2. J gave up 3 bases and V 4 bases, and 6 bases lay outside the gene matches. Germline assignment: CDR1 SGHKS and CDR2 YYEKEE (reference sequence). The CDR3 totals 15 residues. For the CDR3, the DNA is TGTGCCAGCAGCCGGGATAGCGGGAGAACAGATACGCAGTATTTT. It encodes CASSRDSGRTDTQYF.